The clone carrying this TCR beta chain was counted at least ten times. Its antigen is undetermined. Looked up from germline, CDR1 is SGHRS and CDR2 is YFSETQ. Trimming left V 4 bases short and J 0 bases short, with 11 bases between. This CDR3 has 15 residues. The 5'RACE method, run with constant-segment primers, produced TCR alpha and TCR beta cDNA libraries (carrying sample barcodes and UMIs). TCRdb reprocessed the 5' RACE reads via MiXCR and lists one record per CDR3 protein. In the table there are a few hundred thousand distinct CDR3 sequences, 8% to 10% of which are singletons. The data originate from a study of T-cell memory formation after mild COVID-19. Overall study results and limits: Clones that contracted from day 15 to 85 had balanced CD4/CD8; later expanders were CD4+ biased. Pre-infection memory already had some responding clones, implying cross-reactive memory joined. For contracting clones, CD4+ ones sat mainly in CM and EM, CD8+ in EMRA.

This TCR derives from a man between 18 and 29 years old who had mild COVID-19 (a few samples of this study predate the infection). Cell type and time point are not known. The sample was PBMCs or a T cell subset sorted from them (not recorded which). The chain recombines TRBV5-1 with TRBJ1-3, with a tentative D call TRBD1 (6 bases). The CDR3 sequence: CASSPGVYSGNTIYF. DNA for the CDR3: TGCGCCAGCAGCCCAGGGGTCTACTCTGGAAACACCATATATTTT.